This T cell receptor beta chain was recovered during a study of shared T cell receptors in the human thymus (dated by TCRdb to 2020 to 2023). For the study in its entirety: The study examined how self-reactive, shared T-cell receptor alpha chains are generated in the human thymus.

Library prep was done by the immunoSEQ multiplex PCR assay. TCRdb carries this immuneACCESS record with in-frame sequences only. Its versions omit some clonotypes, under half of them owing to an unresolved V gene in the studies checked, with the rest unexplained. The sample has fewer than 700,000 clones on record, approximately 90% of them singletons. Together, the top ten hold around 0.0099% of the sample. In the case of this clone: Its antigen remains unidentified. Base quality data are lacking; no much larger clone is found one base away.

V lost 0 bases and J lost 0 bases; the stretch between them is 9 bases long. From the cysteine up to the phenylalanine, the CDR3 has a length of 15 residues. Only CDR3 DNA remains: 45 bases, in frame from the first base. Taken from the germline V gene (reference sequence), the CDR1 and CDR2 loops are GTSNPN and SVGIG. This sample was also put to use in a study of human thymus T cells. From that second study: In Finland, the donors were immunologically healthy infants who were having open corrective cardiac surgery for congenital heart defects. Thymus tissue was obtained as surgical resects removed during corrective cardiac surgery. Biased V and J gene segment usage appeared to be present in both thymic and peripheral blood repertoires. The related research reported highly overlapping thymic TCR repertoires among unrelated individuals. The study described the TCR alpha and beta repertoires in under 10 infant thymus samples and four matching peripheral blood samples. The infant donors were 7 to 244 days old, and the cohort included roughly six males and a couple of females. Thymocytes were freed from the tissue by mechanical means and kept at -70 degrees C as pellets of roughly 9-30 million cells. A QIAsymphony instrument was used to extract genomic DNA from the frozen cell pellets. The immunoSEQ multiplex PCR assay was used to amplify the TCRB and TCRAD loci from a standardized amount of quality-controlled genomic DNA. The amplicons covered the V(D)J region and were long enough to include the CDR3 and to identify the V and J genes. The amplicons were sequenced on an Illumina platform via the commercial immunoSEQ service. Primer bias and sequencing errors were corrected using previously described methods, and TCRAD and TCRB definitions followed the IMGT database. Repertoires were analysed with immunoSEQ Analyzer 3.0 and VDJTools, covering basic statistics, V/J segment usage, diversity estimates, rarefaction and pairwise overlap. Diversity was estimated using the Chao1, ChaoE, Efron-Thisted, Shannon and inverse Simpson indices, and was also estimated on datasets down-sampled to the size of the smallest sample. Repertoire overlap was assessed by strict matching of CDR3 nucleotide sequence, V gene and J gene, and clustering was done by Jaccard-based multidimensional scaling. Thymus samples yielded on average roughly 810,000 unique TCRB clonotypes, compared with around 91,000 from blood samples.

The chain was built from TRBV30 and TRBJ2-1; no confident D gene assignment can be made. The sample consisted of thymocytes. This receptor was obtained from a boy under two years old with a congenital heart defect. Donor details come from another sample of the same person, matched by shared clones. The CDR3 loop reads CAWSVPTISYNEQFF. The DNA is as follows: TGTGCCTGGAGTGTCCCTACCATCTCCTACAATGAGCAGTTCTTC.